This TCR beta chain derives from a study of cytomegalovirus exposure and HLA in healthy donors. The CDR3 loop spans 15 amino acids. CDR1 and CDR2 (germline): SEHNR, FQNEAQ (reference sequence). Trimming shortened V by 5 bases and J by 3 bases, and 14 bases separated the two germline ends. Points from the study as a whole: Reported performance of the classifier showed diagnosis of cytomegalovirus status with high specificity and sensitivity. HLA allele associations emerged for 15,000 to 20,000 TCR beta sequences in a later analysis, at 0.05 false discovery rate. Certain indistinguishable V segments, among them TRBV6-2 and TRBV6-3, were excluded.

Details on this clone: Its antigen is still unknown.

The PCR used 60 Vbeta and 13 Jbeta primers. The table came from immunoSEQ multiplex PCR; TCRdb's copy has only in-frame clones and leaves some out. Counted here are about 110,000 clones, nearly 80% occurring once; the ten biggest clones make up 1.3%. The sequence came from a woman between 25 and 40 years old in good health and CMV-seronegative. This chain connects TRBV7-9 to TRBJ2-1, with D unresolved. The specimen sequenced was PBMCs. The CDR3 reads CASSPALSLYNEQFF. The CDR3 DNA reads TGTGCCAGCAGCCCTGCGCTGTCCCTCTACAATGAGCAGTTCTTC.